This entry is about one T cell receptor (beta chain). Its target is unknown. This entry comes from a study of blood T cells in healthy people across ages. After removal of 9 bases from V and 9 bases from J, the junction contained 8 bases not matched to a gene. This CDR3 is built from 13 residues. CDR1 is KGHDR, CDR2 SFDVKD, per germline. A second PCR of roughly 7 to 11 cycles used a sample-barcoded 5' primer and a J-beta primer mix. In TCRdb, the 5' RACE reads were re-called with MiXCR into one record per CDR3 protein. The sample yields fewer than 950,000 distinct CDR3 sequences, 53% seen once. Study outcomes and limitations: The study could not conclusively compare naive and antigen-experienced cells, given its unsorted PBMCs.

The TCR sequence derives from an elderly man in good health. Source material: blood. J is TRBJ2-1 and V is TRBV24-1, with TRBD1 matching 9 bases. CDR3 region: CATGEDRGIEQFF. CDR3 nucleotide sequence: TGTGCCACCGGAGAAGACAGGGGGATTGAGCAGTTCTTC.